This is a list of T cell receptor beta chains from one sample in a study of CD8 T cells in Susac syndrome. TCRdb redid the calling of the immunoSEQ multiplex PCR reads with MiXCR, one entry per CDR3 protein. The repertoire holds approximately 190,000 distinct CDR3 sequences, approximately 95% seen once, with less than 0.2% in the top ten. Sequenced input: CD8+ T cells from PBMCs. These TCRs come from a human donor with Susac syndrome. Both conserved end residues are part of each CDR3. D genes are given only for firm matches. Clone size is shown for a subset of rows, as once, few, many or a class of expanded clone.

. | TRBJ2-2 | TRBV24-1 | . | TGTGCCACGGGGGTTCCGAACACCGGGGAGCTGTTTTTT | CATGVPNTGELFF
few | TRBJ2-7 | TRBV5-1 | TRBD1 | TGCGCCAGCAGCCCTGACAGGGTCTACGAGCAGTACTTC | CASSPDRVYEQYF
once | TRBJ2-3 | TRBV7-9 | . | TGTGCCAGCAGCTTACATGGCACAGATACGCAGTATTTT | CASSLHGTDTQYF
. | TRBJ1-1 | TRBV4-2 | . | TGTGCCAGCAGCCAAAGGGGAGGGAGCACTGAAGCTTTCTTT | CASSQRGGSTEAFF
. | TRBJ2-7 | TRBV7-9 | TRBD1 | TGTGCCAGCAGCGCCTTGACAGGGTGGAGTAGCTACGAGCAGTACTTC | CASSALTGWSSYEQYF
. | TRBJ1-1 | TRBV30 | . | TGTGCCTGGATGAGACGTCAGGGGACTGAAGCTTTCTTT | CAWMRRQGTEAFF
. | TRBJ2-7 | TRBV5-6 | TRBD2 | TGTGCCAGCAGTCCTCCGGGACTAGCGGGGACCTACGAGCAGTACTTC | CASSPPGLAGTYEQYF
. | TRBJ2-2 | TRBV5-4 | TRBD2 | TGTGCCAGCAGCCCCCCAGGACTAGCGGCGAACACCGGGGAGCTGTTTTTT | CASSPPGLAANTGELFF
once | TRBJ2-5 | TRBV5-1 | TRBD1 | TGCGCCAGCAGCTTGGGACAGGGGGCTCGAGAGACCCAGTACTTC | CASSLGQGARETQYF
. | TRBJ2-1 | TRBV20-1 | . | TGCAGTGCTAGGCAGAGCTCCTACAATGAGCAGTTCTTC | CSARQSSYNEQFF
. | TRBJ2-7 | TRBV30 | . | TGTGCCTGGACCCTGGGGGCCGGGGGCGAGCAGTACTTC | CAWTLGAGGEQYF
. | TRBJ2-3 | TRBV6-5 | . | TGTGCCAGCAGTCCACGACTAGCAGATACGCAGTATTTT | CASSPRLADTQYF
. | TRBJ2-1 | TRBV5-4 | . | TGTGCCAGCAGCTCCTATACGAGCTCCTACAATGAGCAGTTCTTC | CASSSYTSSYNEQFF
. | TRBJ2-3 | TRBV11-2 | TRBD2 | TGTGCCAGCAGCTTAGTAGGATTGAGAGGGAGGGCCCGCACAGATACGCAGTATTTT | CASSLVGLRGRARTDTQYF
. | TRBJ1-2 | TRBV6-5 | . | TGTGCCAGCAGTTACGGTTTTGGGGGAGGCTACACCTTC | CASSYGFGGGYTF